At least ten counts were recorded for the clone carrying this TCR beta chain. Its antigen remains unidentified. These data originate in a study of early T cells in non-severe SARS-CoV-2 infection. Study-wide context: Sequencing input comprised bulk RNA from unsorted whole blood; chain pairing was not available.

Study-wide findings and caveats: Private and CD4 specificities were missed by VDJdb matching, which favored anti-spike CD8 responses.

The CDR3 runs 14 residues. J gave up 7 bases and V 8 bases, and 11 bases lay outside the gene matches. Germline V lookup: CDR1 LNHNV, CDR2 YYDKDF (reference sequence). TCRdb reprocessed the 5' RACE reads with MiXCR, giving one entry per CDR3 protein. The table has about 58,000 distinct CDR3 sequences, around 13% seen once. Material: whole blood, obtained at baseline. This receptor was obtained from an adult who was a healthcare worker with PCR-confirmed SARS-CoV-2 infection or an uninfected control (not recorded which). The donor label of this sample is uncertain. This rearrangement joins TRBV15 to TRBJ2-1; the match to TRBD1 covers 7 bases. Here the CDR3 reads CATLGQDLGNEQFF. The DNA of the CDR3 is TGTGCCACCCTCGGACAGGACCTTGGGAATGAGCAGTTCTTC.